A single sample gave rise to the 23 T cell receptor beta chains below, sequenced in a study of a mutant IDH1 vaccine in newly diagnosed glioma. Sequenced by immunoSEQ multiplex PCR; TCRdb stores in-frame clones only, minus some. The sample lists roughly 35,000 clones, more than 85% occurring once. Specified time point: baseline, week 1 (first vaccination visit). Treatment described: pre-vaccination baseline after standard-of-care therapy. The sample was PBMCs, taken from a glioma patient treated with radiotherapy, temozolomide or both. The receptors stem from a woman aged 40 to 50 with glioma.

The chain couples TRBV7-2 to TRBJ2-7, with D unclear. V was pared by 5 bases and J by 0 bases, with 14 bases between. Germline V gives CDR1 SGHTA, CDR2 FQGNSA. CDR3 length: 15 residues. The CDR3 DNA reads as TGTGCCAGCAGCGGAAGGACGCAGAGCTCCTACGAGCAGTACTTC. It encodes CASSGRTQSSYEQYF.

V and J are TRBV2 and TRBJ2-7; D ambiguous. Trimming left V 4 bases short and J 2 bases short, with 6 bases between. This CDR3 comprises 12 residues. In germline, CDR1 is SNHLY, CDR2 FYNNEI. The CDR3: CASSGFPYEQYF. The CDR3 DNA is TGTGCCAGCAGTGGATTTCCCTACGAGCAGTACTTC.

V is TRBV19 and J is TRBJ1-1, with D hard to call. CDR1 is LNHDA, CDR2 SQIVND, per germline (reference sequence). The CDR3 sequence is 14 residues long. The germline V and J ends were trimmed by 6 bases and 0 bases, with 11 bases remaining between them. The DNA of the CDR3 is TGTGCCAGTAGAGATATGGGAATGAACACTGAAGCTTTCTTT. Translation gives CASRDMGMNTEAFF.

The rearrangement joins TRBV21-1 to TRBJ2-7; TRBD1 is the table's D call, not checked against the DNA. TRBV21-1 is shown as a pseudogene. The CDR3 has 12 residues. The CDR3 spells CASSKGGHEQYF. The CDR3 nucleotides read TGTGCCAGCAGCAAAGGGGGGCACGAGCAGTACTTC.

The chain links TRBV7-9 to TRBJ2-7; TRBD1 matches 7 bases. V shed 3 bases, J shed 7 bases, and the junction held 12 bases outside the gene matches. Looked up from germline, CDR1 is SEHNR and CDR2 is FQNEAQ (reference sequence). The CDR3 consists of 15 residues. CDR3 protein: CASSFTRDRRGEQYF. The CDR3, as DNA: TGTGCCAGCAGCTTTACCCGGGACAGACGTGGAGAGCAGTACTTC.

This chain joins TRBV7-8 and TRBJ2-1; possibly TRBD1 or TRBD2 for D (5 bases each). The CDR3 loop spans 16 amino acids. Trimming pared 5 bases from V and 4 bases from J, leaving 18 bases between. CDR1 and CDR2 from the germline V gene are SGHVS and FQNEAQ. CDR3 protein: CASSLSPGRTYNEQFF. The CDR3 nucleotides are TGTGCCAGCAGCCTAAGCCCGGGACGGACTTACAATGAGCAGTTCTTC.

This clone was seen just once. The V call is TRBV5-1, the J call TRBJ2-3; 9 nucleotides align to TRBD2. Germline CDR1 is SGHRS and CDR2 is YFSETQ. V shed 1 base, J shed 2 bases, and the junction held 5 bases outside the gene matches. The CDR3 is 16 residues long. In DNA, the CDR3 is TGCGCCAGCAGCTTGAGGCAGCGGGGGGCCACAGATACGCAGTATTTT. Its translation is CASSLRQRGATDTQYF.

This chain uses TRBV6-4 with TRBJ1-2; 7 bases match TRBD1. Germline V gene data show CDR1 as MRHNA and CDR2 as SNTAGT. The trim removed 6 bases at V and 2 bases at J, leaving 3 bases unmatched. The CDR3 has 13 residues. The CDR3 here is CASSLGQNYGYTF. The CDR3 bases are TGTGCCAGCAGCCTGGGACAGAACTATGGCTACACCTTC.

The chain recombines TRBV6-6 with TRBJ1-1; TRBD1 matches 10 bases. The CDR3 has 13 residues. Germline V lookup: CDR1 MNHNY, CDR2 SVGAGI (reference sequence). V dropped 6 bases and J dropped 10; count of bases not matched to a gene: 8. In nucleotides, the CDR3 is TGTGCCAGCAGACCGACAGGGGGCGAGGGAGCTTTCTTT. This sequence encodes CASRPTGGEGAFF.

This chain connects TRBV10-3 to TRBJ2-3, with 16 positions matching TRBD2. The CDR3 length is 18 residues. The germline CDR1 and CDR2 sequences are ENHRY and SYGVKD. With V trimmed by 2 bases and J by 0 bases, 2 bases remained unmatched. The CDR3 DNA sequence: TGTGCCATCAGTGAGGCGGGACTAGCGGGAGGGAGCACAGATACGCAGTATTTT. This codes for CAISEAGLAGGSTDTQYF.

The chain uses TRBV9 and TRBJ2-3, with D maybe TRBD2 (6 bases). V lost 0 bases and J lost 2, with 16 bases in between. This CDR3 spans 17 amino acids. Germline CDR1 SGDLS, CDR2 YYNGEE. CDR3 sequence: CASSVDGGTSHTDTQYF. The CDR3 coding sequence is TGTGCCAGCAGCGTAGATGGCGGGACCTCCCACACAGATACGCAGTATTTT.

The rearrangement uses TRBV6-1 and TRBJ2-3; D uncertain. The germline CDR1 and CDR2 sequences are MNHNS and SASEGT. With 4 bases removed from V and 0 bases from J, the gap between germline ends came to 14 bases. This CDR3 has 16 amino acids. The CDR3 DNA reads TGTGCCAGCAGTGCCCTGGGCCGAACTAGCACAGATACGCAGTATTTT. Its protein product is CASSALGRTSTDTQYF.

The V call is TRBV4-1, the J call TRBJ2-1; 11 nucleotides match TRBD2. The trim removed 4 bases at V and 5 bases at J, leaving 4 bases unmatched. CDR3 length: 15 amino acids. Germline V lookup: CDR1 MGHRA, CDR2 YSYEKL. The CDR3 loop reads CASSPGLADNNEQFF. The DNA for the CDR3 is TGCGCCAGCAGCCCGGGACTAGCGGACAACAATGAGCAGTTCTTC.

The gene calls are TRBV19 and TRBJ1-4, with D possibly matching TRBD1 (5 bases). V was clipped by 5 bases and J by 7 bases, with 17 bases between them. Germline loops: CDR1 LNHDA, CDR2 SQIVND (reference sequence). The CDR3 is 15 residues long. The CDR3 coding sequence is TGTGCCAGTAGTTTAACAGGCGCGTCCGCTGAAAAACTGTTTTTT. Translation gives CASSLTGASAEKLFF.

The chain couples TRBV5-1 to TRBJ2-5; D might be TRBD2 (7 bases). Trimming stripped 5 bases from V and 4 bases from J, with 15 bases between. The CDR3 extends over 14 amino acids. Germline-derived CDR1 and CDR2 are SGHRS and YFSETQ. For the CDR3, the DNA is TGCGCCAGCAGTGGGGGGGCAGGGCTAGAGACCCAGTACTTC. Its translation: CASSGGAGLETQYF.

This chain links TRBV2 with TRBJ2-3; 7 bases line up with TRBD2. The CDR3 is made up of 13 amino acids. Trimming took 11 bases from V and 1 from J; bases not matched to a gene: 6. Germline V gene lookup returns CDR1 SNHLY and CDR2 FYNNEI. CDR3 DNA: TGTGCCGGGGTGCGGGAGCGCACAGATACGCAGTATTTT. It translates to CAGVRERTDTQYF.

The gene calls are TRBV6-1 and TRBJ1-2; D not certain. This CDR3 comprises 11 residues. Trimming cost V 2 bases and J 6 bases, with 4 bases left between them. Per the germline V gene, CDR1 is MNHNS and CDR2 is SASEGT. The CDR3 region has the DNA TGTGCCAGCAGTGAAATCAATGGCTACACCTTC. Protein sequence: CASSEINGYTF.

This chain uses TRBV7-2 with TRBJ1-5; the D gene is possibly TRBD1 (5 bases). The CDR3 runs to 13 residues. Germline V lookup: CDR1 SGHTA, CDR2 FQGNSA. Between the trimmed V and J ends, which lost 3 bases and 4 bases, there was a span of 7 bases. CDR3 sequence reads: CASSFGGNQPQHF. The CDR3 nucleotides read TGTGCCAGCAGCTTCGGGGGAAATCAGCCCCAGCATTTT.

In this sample, this clone turned up a few times. The CDR3 sequence is CASSYEDTANYGYTF. The CDR3 nucleotides are TGTGCCAGCAGCTATGAGGACACAGCTAACTATGGCTACACCTTC. This sequence joins TRBV5-8 and TRBJ1-2; weak D call: TRBD1 (5 bases). Germline V gene sequence: CDR1 SGHTS, CDR2 YDEGEE. The CDR3 has 15 residues. V lost 3 bases to trimming and J lost 0 bases, with 12 bases between them.

This clone was recorded a few times. The chain links TRBV7-9 to TRBJ1-1; no firm D call. The CDR3 is 13 amino acids. The germline gives CDR1 SEHNR, CDR2 FQNEAQ (reference sequence). Trimming stripped 8 bases from V and 0 bases from J, with 10 bases between. Here the CDR3 reads CASGAGLNTEAFF. The CDR3 nucleotides are TGTGCCAGCGGTGCGGGGTTGAACACTGAAGCTTTCTTT.

The V and J genes are TRBV6-5 and TRBJ2-7; D gene ambiguous. This CDR3 has 13 amino acids. Germline V gene sequence: CDR1 MNHEY, CDR2 SVGAGI. Trimming shortened V by 5 bases and J by 1 base, and 9 bases separated the two germline ends. As DNA, the CDR3 is TGTGCCAGCAGTAAAATCCAATCCTACGAGCAGTACTTC. Translated, it gives CASSKIQSYEQYF.

The chain uses TRBV5-5 and TRBJ1-1; D unresolved. Germline CDR1 reads SGHKS; CDR2 reads YYEKEE (reference sequence). V was pared by 4 bases and J by 7 bases, with 8 bases between. This CDR3 spans 11 amino acids. CDR3 loop: CASSTVIEAFF. The CDR3 bases are TGTGCCAGCAGCACCGTAATTGAAGCTTTCTTT.

The chain carries TRBV19 and TRBJ1-3, with 7 bases lining up with TRBD1. Germline V gene data show CDR1 as LNHDA and CDR2 as SQIVND (reference sequence). This CDR3 has 14 amino acids. V gave up 7 bases and J gave up 2 bases; unmatched junction bases: 5. The CDR3 protein is CASKWDSPGNTIYF. The CDR3 nucleotides read TGTGCCAGTAAGTGGGACAGCCCTGGAAACACCATATATTTT.